This passage covers 30 T cell receptor beta chains from one sample sequenced in a study of early T cells in non-severe SARS-CoV-2 infection. TCRdb fed the 5' RACE reads into MiXCR, producing one record per CDR3 protein. The table has over 85,000 distinct CDR3 sequences, around an eighth seen once. The sample was whole blood, taken at baseline. These receptors came from an adult who was a healthcare worker with PCR-confirmed SARS-CoV-2 infection or an uninfected control (not recorded which).

The chain combines TRBV7-6 with TRBJ2-1, with 7 nucleotides matching TRBD2. The CDR3 runs to 16 residues. The V gene end was trimmed by 5 bases and the J gene end by 0 bases; junction bases not matched to a gene: 7. CDR1 and CDR2 (germline): SGHVS, FNYEAQ. The chain's CDR3 is CASSPPGTNSYNEQFF. CDR3 DNA sequence: TGTGCCAGCAGCCCCCCCGGGACTAACTCCTACAATGAGCAGTTCTTC.

The V and J genes are TRBV2 and TRBJ2-6; the D gene is possibly TRBD2 (6 bases). This CDR3 is 14 amino acids long. Trimming left V 5 bases short and J 2 bases short, with 7 bases between. CDR1 and CDR2 (germline): SNHLY, FYNNEI. The CDR3 DNA follows: TGTGCCAGCAGTTCGGGGGCTGGGGCCAACGTCCTGACTTTC. This translates into CASSSGAGANVLTF.

This clonotype was detected only a few times. V is TRBV12-3 or TRBV12-4 and J is TRBJ2-5; perhaps TRBD1 as D (6 bases). V shed 6 bases and J shed 0 bases, with 17 bases lying between them. CDR3 length: 16 amino acids. The CDR3 loop is CASSAGGRGYQETQYF. CDR3 DNA sequence: TGTGCCAGCAGCGCCGGCGGAAGGGGGTACCAAGAGACCCAGTACTTC.

The chain carries TRBV6-5 and TRBJ2-5; possibly TRBD2 for D (6 bases). CDR3 length equals 16 residues. Germline V CDR1 and CDR2: MNHEY, SVGAGI. Trimming stripped 0 bases from V and 5 bases from J, with 16 bases between. The chain's CDR3 is CASSYSNDGGFETQYF. The CDR3 DNA reads as TGTGCCAGCAGTTACTCGAACGACGGAGGGTTCGAGACCCAGTACTTC.

This clonotype was observed a few times. The CDR3 nucleotides are TGTGCCAGCAGCTTAGTCGGCGGGCCCTCCTACGAGCAGTACTTC. Amino acids: CASSLVGGPSYEQYF. V and J are TRBV7-9 and TRBJ2-7; possible D gene TRBD2, 5 bases. Germline V gene lookup returns CDR1 SEHNR and CDR2 FQNEAQ (reference sequence). The CDR3 has 15 amino acids. V lost 1 base and J 0 bases, leaving 10 bases between the germline ends.

This clonotype was recorded at least ten times. This chain links TRBV7-9 with TRBJ2-1, with D maybe TRBD2 (5 bases). Germline-derived CDR1 and CDR2 are SEHNR and FQNEAQ (reference sequence). The V end was cut by 4 bases, the J end by 12 bases, with 16 bases between. The CDR3 has 13 amino acids. The CDR3 nucleotides are TGTGCCAGCAGCTACCCCGGGAAGGCGGGGCAGTTCTTC. This translates into CASSYPGKAGQFF.

This sequence joins TRBV18 and TRBJ2-5; D is possibly TRBD1 (5 bases). The CDR3 consists of 15 residues. Germline CDR1 KGHSH, CDR2 LQKENI. Trimming left V 3 bases short and J 1 base short, with 12 bases between. CDR3 sequence reads: CASSPLRQTQETQYF. In DNA form, the CDR3 reads TGTGCCAGCTCACCCCTCAGACAGACCCAAGAGACCCAGTACTTC.

This clonotype was recorded a few times. V is TRBV5-5 and J is TRBJ2-7; D not resolved. In germline, CDR1 is SGHKS, CDR2 YYEKEE (reference sequence). The V and J ends lost 1 base and 2 bases respectively, with 7 bases between them. The CDR3 sequence is 13 residues long. DNA for the CDR3: TGTGCCAGCAGCTTGCGACCCACCTACGAGCAGTACTTC. Protein product: CASSLRPTYEQYF.

Ten or more counts support this clonotype. The V call is TRBV6-1, the J call TRBJ1-2, with TRBD1 matching 7 bases. Looked up from germline, CDR1 is MNHNS and CDR2 is SASEGT. This CDR3 region has 13 residues. The trim removed 6 bases at V and 8 bases at J, leaving 9 bases unmatched. The CDR3 here is CASSGQEILGYTF. The CDR3 coding sequence is TGTGCCAGCAGCGGACAGGAGATTCTGGGCTACACCTTC.

This clonotype was observed a few times. The chain couples TRBV7-3 to TRBJ2-3; 14 bases are shared with TRBD2. Looked up from germline, CDR1 is SGHTA and CDR2 is FQGTGA. CDR3 size: 17 residues. After removal of 4 bases from V and 0 bases from J, the junction contained 3 bases not matched to a gene. The CDR3 region has the DNA TGTGCCAGCAGCTCCGGACTAGCGGGGGGCAGCACAGATACGCAGTATTTT. Its protein product is CASSSGLAGGSTDTQYF.

The chain combines TRBV19 with TRBJ2-7, with TRBD1 matching 11 bases. The CDR3 loop spans 14 amino acids. Trimming at V came to 4 bases and at J to 3 bases, leaving 2 bases not matched to a gene. Germline CDR1 and CDR2: LNHDA and SQIVND (reference sequence). The CDR3 region is CASSTDRGHYEQYF. DNA for the CDR3: TGTGCCAGTAGTACGGACAGGGGGCACTACGAGCAGTACTTC.

Only a few counts were recorded for this clonotype. This chain links TRBV5-1 with TRBJ2-1; a weak D match, TRBD1 (5 bases). In germline, CDR1 is SGHRS, CDR2 YFSETQ. Trimming left V 1 base short and J 9 bases short, with 14 bases between. The CDR3 loop spans 14 amino acids. CDR3 amino acids: CASSLSRGVGEQFF. CDR3 bases: TGCGCCAGCAGCTTGAGTAGGGGTGTGGGTGAGCAGTTCTTC. The whole variable domain, filled in from reference TRBV5-1 and TRBJ2-1, reads KAGVTQTPRYLIKTRGQQVTLSCSPISGHRSVSWYQQTPGQGLQFLFEYFSETQRNKGNFPGRFSGRQFSNSRSEMNVSTLELGDSALYLCASSLSRGVGEQFFGPGTRLTVL.

This clonotype was seen repeatedly, ten times or more. The rearrangement uses TRBV5-5 and TRBJ1-6, with a possible D match to TRBD1 (5 bases). V lost 1 base and J 10 bases, leaving 12 bases between the germline ends. The CDR3 spans 14 residues. The V gene's germline CDR1 is SGHKS and CDR2 YYEKEE (reference sequence). The CDR3 loop is CASSLFRETSPLHF. Here the CDR3 DNA reads TGTGCCAGCAGCTTGTTCAGGGAAACATCACCCCTCCACTTT. The variable domain in full, with the rest retrieved from reference TRBV5-5 and TRBJ1-6, is DAGVTQSPTHLIKTRGQQVTLRCSPISGHKSVSWYQQVLGQGPQFIFQYYEKEERGRGNFPDRFSARQFPNYSSELNVNALLLGDSALYLCASSLFRETSPLHFGNGTRLTVT.

This clonotype has just a few counts. The chain links TRBV12-3 or TRBV12-4 to TRBJ1-1; TRBD1 matches 7 bases. V dropped 6 bases and J dropped 4; count of bases not matched to a gene: 11. The CDR3 is 15 amino acids. CDR3 in amino acids: CASRHNRGRGTEAFF. The DNA of the CDR3 is TGTGCCAGCAGGCATAACAGGGGCAGGGGCACTGAAGCTTTCTTT.

The rearrangement links TRBV20-1 to TRBJ2-7; 7 bases agree with TRBD1. Trimming took 6 bases from V and 5 from J; bases not matched to a gene: 7. CDR3 length: 12 amino acids. The germline V gene encodes CDR1 DFQATT and CDR2 SNEGSKA (reference sequence). The CDR3 DNA is TGCAGTGCCATCAGAGGGGGCGACGAGCAGTACTTC. Protein sequence: CSAIRGGDEQYF.

The chain combines TRBV10-3 with TRBJ2-7; 9 positions agree with TRBD1. Losses at the gene ends were 6 bases for V and 1 base for J; bases not matched to a gene: 7. The CDR3 contains 15 residues. The germline V gene encodes CDR1 ENHRY and CDR2 SYGVKD. CDR3 coding DNA: TGTGCCATCAGGGACGGGACAGGGAAGTCCTACGAGCAGTACTTC. Residues: CAIRDGTGKSYEQYF.

There are a few counts of this clonotype. The rearrangement joins TRBV18 to TRBJ2-1, with TRBD2 matching 7 bases. The CDR3 is 16 residues long. From germline, CDR1 is KGHSH and CDR2 LQKENI. V was clipped by 0 bases and J by 7 bases; unmatched bases: 9. The CDR3: CASSPPLPSGGNEQFF. The CDR3 nucleotides read TGTGCCAGCTCACCACCACTGCCATCGGGGGGTAATGAGCAGTTCTTC.

This clonotype was seen only a few times. This CDR3 is CSARDQGTTSPLHF. The CDR3, as DNA: TGCAGTGCTAGAGATCAAGGGACGACTTCACCCCTCCACTTT. J is TRBJ1-6 and V is TRBV20-1; the D gene is possibly TRBD1 (5 bases). The CDR3 loop spans 14 amino acids. The germline V gene has CDR1 DFQATT and CDR2 SNEGSKA (reference sequence). The V end lost 0 bases, the J end lost 9 bases, and 12 bases lay between the germline ends.

In DNA form, the CDR3 reads TGCAGTGCTAGTAAAGGGCTACAGGGCGACTATGGCTACACCTTC. Its translation: CSASKGLQGDYGYTF. V is TRBV20-1 and J is TRBJ1-2, with D maybe TRBD1 (6 bases). The V gene's germline CDR1 is DFQATT and CDR2 SNEGSKA (reference sequence). V lost 3 bases to trimming and J lost 3 bases, with 17 bases between them. The CDR3 totals 15 residues.

This rearrangement joins TRBV2 to TRBJ2-5, with TRBD2 matching over 16 bases. With 3 bases clipped from V and 5 bases from J, the junction kept 9 bases outside the gene matches. Germline values: CDR1 SNHLY, CDR2 FYNNEI. This CDR3 is 18 amino acids long. The CDR3 sequence is CASSDPKGLAGGPETQYF. The CDR3 DNA sequence: TGTGCCAGCAGTGATCCCAAGGGACTAGCGGGGGGGCCGGAGACCCAGTACTTC.

This clonotype was seen many times. CDR3 sequence (DNA): TGTGCCAGCAGCCAAGAGAGAGGGGGCAAGGCTAACTATGGCTACACCTTC. It specifies CASSQERGGKANYGYTF. The chain links TRBV3-1 to TRBJ1-2; 7 nucleotides align to TRBD1. This CDR3 is built from 17 residues. The germline gives CDR1 LGHDT, CDR2 YNNKEL (reference sequence). V shed 0 bases and J 0 bases; nucleotides not matched to a gene: 7.

The J gene is TRBJ1-1, the V gene TRBV5-1, with D possibly matching TRBD1 (5 bases). CDR1 and CDR2 (germline): SGHRS, YFSETQ. This CDR3 spans 14 amino acids. V was clipped by 4 bases and J by 3 bases, with 13 bases between them. CDR3 residues: CASSGRGYDTEAFF. Here the CDR3 DNA reads TGCGCCAGCAGCGGGAGGGGATACGACACTGAAGCTTTCTTT. The whole variable domain, filled in from reference TRBV5-1 and TRBJ1-1, reads KAGVTQTPRYLIKTRGQQVTLSCSPISGHRSVSWYQQTPGQGLQFLFEYFSETQRNKGNFPGRFSGRQFSNSRSEMNVSTLELGDSALYLCASSGRGYDTEAFFGQGTRLTVV.

The chain links TRBV2 to TRBJ2-5; D is uncertain. V lost 0 bases and J 4 bases, leaving 3 bases between the germline ends. The CDR3 runs to 12 residues. Germline loops: CDR1 SNHLY, CDR2 FYNNEI. The CDR3 region is CASSEAVETQYF. As DNA, the CDR3 is TGTGCCAGCAGTGAAGCAGTAGAGACCCAGTACTTC. Filled out from reference TRBV2 and TRBJ2-5, the complete variable domain reads EPEVTQTPSHQVTQMGQEVILRCVPISNHLYFYWYRQILGQKVEFLVSFYNNEISEKSEIFDDQFSVERPDGSNFTLKIRSTKLEDSAMYFCASSEAVETQYFGPGTRLLVL.

This chain connects TRBV6-6 to TRBJ2-7; 11 nucleotides line up with TRBD2. Unmatched junction bases numbered 4, after V lost 0 bases and J lost 0 bases. Germline-derived CDR1 and CDR2 are MNHNY and SVGAGI (reference sequence). CDR3 length: 17 residues. CDR3 protein: CASSYSASGRSSYEQYF. CDR3 in DNA: TGTGCCAGCAGTTACTCGGCTAGCGGGAGGAGCTCCTACGAGCAGTACTTC.

The rearrangement links TRBV5-1 to TRBJ2-1; 7 nucleotides match TRBD1. The germline V gene has CDR1 SGHRS and CDR2 YFSETQ. The V segment lost 3 bases and the J segment 0 bases; nucleotides outside the gene matches: 6. The CDR3 length is 16 residues. DNA for the CDR3: TGCGCCAGCAGCTCTGGGGCAGGGGGCTCCTACAATGAGCAGTTCTTC. Translating it yields CASSSGAGGSYNEQFF. The full variable domain, its missing parts supplied by reference TRBV5-1 and TRBJ2-1, is KAGVTQTPRYLIKTRGQQVTLSCSPISGHRSVSWYQQTPGQGLQFLFEYFSETQRNKGNFPGRFSGRQFSNSRSEMNVSTLELGDSALYLCASSSGAGGSYNEQFFGPGTRLTVL.

This clonotype was detected a few times. The rearrangement links TRBV6-6 to TRBJ1-1; weak D call: TRBD1 (6 bases). V lost 6 bases to trimming and J lost 6 bases, with 11 bases between them. Germline-derived CDR1 and CDR2 are MNHNY and SVGAGI (reference sequence). This CDR3 spans 12 amino acids. CDR3 coding DNA: TGTGCCAGCAGCTCAACAGGGTCTGAAGCTTTCTTT. Encoded protein: CASSSTGSEAFF.

This sequence joins TRBV12-3 or TRBV12-4 and TRBJ1-5, with 8 bases matching TRBD1. The CDR3 runs 14 residues. The junction had 4 bases not matched to a gene; V was cut back by 6 bases and J by 3 bases. CDR3 in DNA: TGTGCCAGCAGATCGACAGGGGACAATCAGCCCCAGCATTTT. This encodes CASRSTGDNQPQHF.

This clonotype was observed a few times. The V call is TRBV4-2, the J call TRBJ2-1; 11 nucleotides line up with TRBD2. With V trimmed by 4 bases and J by 8 bases, 7 bases remained unmatched. The CDR3 has 15 amino acids. Germline-derived CDR1 and CDR2 are LGHNA and YNFKEQ. In DNA, the CDR3 is TGTGCCAGCAGCCCGATACTAGCGGGAGAATATGAGCAGTTCTTC. Its protein is CASSPILAGEYEQFF.

The V gene is TRBV11-2, the J gene TRBJ2-2, with TRBD1 as a possible D gene (6 bases). CDR1 and CDR2 (germline): SGHAT, FQNNGV. This CDR3 has 15 amino acids. V lost 3 bases to trimming and J lost 4 bases, with 12 bases between them. This chain's CDR3 is CASSFRPGVTGELFF. CDR3 coding DNA: TGTGCCAGCAGCTTCCGGCCAGGGGTCACCGGGGAGCTGTTTTTT.

The V call is TRBV9, the J call TRBJ2-7, with a possible D match to TRBD1 (6 bases). CDR1 and CDR2 (germline): SGDLS, YYNGEE. V was shortened by 0 bases and J by 6 bases, with 16 bases between the two germline ends. This CDR3 spans 15 amino acids. Here the CDR3 reads CASSVEGRLGAEQYF. The CDR3 nucleotides are TGTGCCAGCAGCGTAGAAGGCAGGCTGGGGGCCGAGCAGTACTTC.